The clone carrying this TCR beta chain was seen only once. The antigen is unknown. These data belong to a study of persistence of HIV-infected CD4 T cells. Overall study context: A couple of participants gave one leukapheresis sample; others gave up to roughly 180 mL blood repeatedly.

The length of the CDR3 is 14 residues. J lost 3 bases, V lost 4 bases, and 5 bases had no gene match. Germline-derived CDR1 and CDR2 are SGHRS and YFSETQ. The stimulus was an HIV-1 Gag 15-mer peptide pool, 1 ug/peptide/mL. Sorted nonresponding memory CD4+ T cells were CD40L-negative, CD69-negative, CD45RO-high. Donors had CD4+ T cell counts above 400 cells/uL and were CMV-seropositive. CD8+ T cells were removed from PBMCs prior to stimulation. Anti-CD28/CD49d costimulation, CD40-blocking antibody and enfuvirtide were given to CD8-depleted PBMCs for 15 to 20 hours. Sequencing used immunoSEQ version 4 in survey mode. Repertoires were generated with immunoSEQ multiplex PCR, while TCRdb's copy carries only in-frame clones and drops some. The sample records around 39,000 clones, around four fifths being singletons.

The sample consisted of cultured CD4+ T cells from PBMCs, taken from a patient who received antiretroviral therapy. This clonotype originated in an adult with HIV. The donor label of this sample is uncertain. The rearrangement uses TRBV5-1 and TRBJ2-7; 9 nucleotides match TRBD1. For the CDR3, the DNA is TGCGCCAGCAGCCAGGGACAGGGTTACTACGAGCAGTACTTC. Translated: CASSQGQGYYEQYF.